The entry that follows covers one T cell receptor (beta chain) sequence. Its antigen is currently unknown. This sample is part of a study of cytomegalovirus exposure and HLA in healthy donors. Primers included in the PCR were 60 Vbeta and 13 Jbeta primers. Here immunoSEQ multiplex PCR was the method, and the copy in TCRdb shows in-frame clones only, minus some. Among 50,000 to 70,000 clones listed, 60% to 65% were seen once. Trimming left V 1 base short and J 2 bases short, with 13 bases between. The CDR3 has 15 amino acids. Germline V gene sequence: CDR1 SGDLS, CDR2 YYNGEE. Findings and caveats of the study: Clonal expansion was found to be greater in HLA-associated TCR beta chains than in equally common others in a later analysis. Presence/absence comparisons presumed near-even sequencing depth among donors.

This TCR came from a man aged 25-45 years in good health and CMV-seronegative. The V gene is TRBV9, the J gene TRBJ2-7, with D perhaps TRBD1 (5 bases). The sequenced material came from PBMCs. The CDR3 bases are TGTGCCAGCAGCGTAACCCCAGGGTTGACCTACGAGCAGTACTTC. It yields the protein CASSVTPGLTYEQYF.